The sequence of this T cell receptor beta chain was determined in a study of blood T cell repertoires in COVID-19 (dated by TCRdb to 2018 to 2020). For the wider study: The collaborator samples originated in the United States, Italy and Spain and spanned the acute and convalescent phases of COVID-19. Deeply sampled blood TCRbeta repertoires from subjects exposed to, actively infected with, or recovered from COVID-19 were included in the dataset. Where available, HLA class I and class II types were obtained from metadata supplied by the sample provider rather than from assay-based typing. The prospective study material was composed of cDNA or gDNA derived from T cells, B-cell-depleted T cells, or PBMCs. A de-identified subject ID, COVID-19 status, age in years and sex were almost always included in the sample metadata. The repertoires were released in a freely available public database meant as a resource for research on the immune response to SARS-CoV-2. Samples came from the ongoing ImmuneRACE study (first 160 participants) plus 1,254 subjects from 6 global collaborators.

For CDR1 and CDR2, the germline V gene lists SGHAT and FQNNGV. Clipping removes 5 bases from V and 10 bases from J, with 13 as the unmatched junction base count. From the cysteine through the phenylalanine, the CDR3 covers 15 amino acids. Just the 45-base CDR3 DNA is kept, in frame starting at base 1. Study-level results and caveats: The amount of clinical and demographic metadata varied by source and participant and was provided uncurated.

In the prospective study, participants were 18 to 89 years old, resided in about two dozen geographic areas of the United States, and were enrolled through a virtual design. To assign participants to cohorts, the prospective study relied on clinical history that participants themselves reported in a screening survey and a study questionnaire. ImmuneRACE Cohort 3 recovered participants were defined by two consecutive negative NP/OP PCR tests, healthcare professional clearance, or symptom resolution. In the prospective study, whole blood, serum and a nasopharyngeal or oropharyngeal swab were collected from each participant by mobile phlebotomists. Participants in the prospective study had the option to provide additional blood draws and questionnaires over an approximately two-month period. Before DNA extraction, prospective study blood samples were shipped either frozen or at room temperature. TCRbeta CDR3 regions were amplified from genomic DNA using the immunoSEQ Assay, a bias-controlled multiplex PCR. The published analysis was carried out like this. Within the assay, amplification of reference gene primers was used to estimate how many nucleated cells each sample contained. Sequence reads were collapsed and filtered to measure the absolute abundance of every unique TCRbeta CDR3 rearrangement. For each sample, productive Simpson clonality was calculated by taking the square root of Simpson's diversity index across productive rearrangements. Imported from immuneACCESS, the table was reduced by TCRdb to in-frame sequences with V and J called. These copies leave out some clones; in studies compared against another copy, an unresolved V gene accounts for under half, and the cause of the remainder is not known. For V, J and clone size, that table is used; D and trimming come from the DNA. This sample holds 150,000 or so clones; 84% were observed only once. 12% of the sample goes to the ten largest clones.

Remarks on this clone: This receptor's antigen is unknown. No per-base quality is available; no much larger clone lies one base away.

This receptor chain uses TRBV11-2 and TRBJ1-1, with 10 junctional bases fitting TRBD1. The clonotype originates from a man aged 45-65 years who had recovered from COVID-19. Material for sequencing was PBMCs or T cells enriched from blood (not recorded which). The sequenced DNA: TGTGCCAGCAGCCCGGGACAGGGGTGGGATGAGGGAGCTTTCTTT. Translated, this is CASSPGQGWDEGAFF.